The TCR beta chain under discussion was sequenced for a study of blood T cell repertoires in COVID-19. The V gene's germline CDR1 is SGHTA and CDR2 FQGNSA. With V trimmed by 6 bases and J by 4 bases, 6 bases remained unmatched. This CDR3 is built from 14 residues. Profiled with immunoSEQ multiplex PCR; TCRdb holds only in-frame clones, not every one. The sample records 250,000 to 350,000 clones, 90% being singletons. This sequence joins TRBV7-2 and TRBJ1-1, with TRBD1 matching over 9 bases. The specimen sequenced was peripheral blood. The TCR was taken from a young woman with COVID-19, enrolled during active disease. The CDR3 DNA follows: TGTGCCAGCAGTCCCAACAGGGGGCCCACTGAAGCTTTCTTT. Amino acid sequence: CASSPNRGPTEAFF.